This T cell receptor (beta chain) was sequenced for a study of CD8 T cells in Susac syndrome. Study-level points and caveats: As the study acknowledged, the number of individuals who were part of its TCR sequencing and HLA analysis was relatively small.

The sequenced target, TCR beta, came from blood CD8+ and CD4+ T cells. FACS enriched CD8+ TEMRA cells, while bulk CD8+ and CD4+ were negatively isolated. Comments on this clonotype: Its antigen is still unknown.

Random-hexamer reverse transcription was applied to about 0.5 to 1 ug RNA. An immunoSEQ multiplex PCR amplified TCR beta CDR3 over 54 Vbeta and 13 Jbeta. TCRdb independently ran MiXCR on the immunoSEQ multiplex PCR reads; one entry per CDR3 protein. The sample includes some 300,000 distinct CDR3 sequences, about 89% seen only once; the top ten take more than 0.15%. V dropped 3 bases and J dropped 4; count of bases not matched to a gene: 5. This CDR3 contains 15 residues. Germline-derived CDR1 and CDR2 are DFQATT and SNEGSKA (reference sequence). The receptor was derived from a human donor with multiple sclerosis. This chain uses TRBV20-1 with TRBJ2-3; 12 bases fit TRBD2. The sequenced material came from CD8+ T cells from PBMCs. CDR3 protein: CSARATSGSSDTQYF. CDR3 coding DNA: TGCAGTGCTAGGGCGACTAGCGGGAGTTCAGATACGCAGTATTTT.